This T cell receptor beta chain was captured by sequencing in a study of T cell responses to AZD1222 COVID-19 vaccine. Overall study findings and caveats: Reportedly, nearly half of unique spike TCRs recognized epitopes outside B.1.351/B.1.1.7 mutations. Distributed over spike, vaccine-associated CD4 TCRs predominated at 160-218 and 743-854. The donors showed a predominance of white British ancestry and of females, with possible underestimation of clonal diversity.

The protocol was immunoSEQ multiplex PCR, while the TCRdb copy is restricted to in-frame clones and leaves out a portion. The table includes about 140,000 clones, more than 85% detected once. Worth noting for this clone: Its antigen is currently unknown.

This CDR3 spans 15 amino acids. Germline V lookup: CDR1 SGHDN, CDR2 FVKESK. V was shortened by 5 bases and J by 9 bases, with 23 bases between the two germline ends. The clonotype was recovered from an adult in good health. This chain connects TRBV14 to TRBJ2-7; D is tentatively TRBD1 or TRBD2 (5 bases each). This sample comprised peripheral blood, obtained on day 0 of MenACWY control vaccination. The CDR3 DNA sequence: TGTGCCAGCAGCGTAGGGGACGGTGGTACTACGACGCAGTACTTC. Translation gives CASSVGDGGTTTQYF.